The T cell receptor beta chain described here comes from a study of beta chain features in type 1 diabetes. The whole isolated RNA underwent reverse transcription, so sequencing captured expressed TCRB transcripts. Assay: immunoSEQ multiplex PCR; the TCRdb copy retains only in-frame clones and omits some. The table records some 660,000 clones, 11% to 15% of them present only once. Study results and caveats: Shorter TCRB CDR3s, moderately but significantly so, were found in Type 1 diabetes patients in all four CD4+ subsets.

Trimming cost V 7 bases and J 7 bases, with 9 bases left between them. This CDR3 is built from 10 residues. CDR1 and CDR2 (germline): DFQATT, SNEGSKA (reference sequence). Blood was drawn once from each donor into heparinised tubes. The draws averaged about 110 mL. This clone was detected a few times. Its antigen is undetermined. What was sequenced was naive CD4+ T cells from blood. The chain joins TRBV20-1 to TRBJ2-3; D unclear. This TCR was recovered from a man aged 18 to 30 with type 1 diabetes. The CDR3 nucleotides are TGCAGTGTTTTCGTAAATACGCAGTATTTT. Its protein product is CSVFVNTQYF.